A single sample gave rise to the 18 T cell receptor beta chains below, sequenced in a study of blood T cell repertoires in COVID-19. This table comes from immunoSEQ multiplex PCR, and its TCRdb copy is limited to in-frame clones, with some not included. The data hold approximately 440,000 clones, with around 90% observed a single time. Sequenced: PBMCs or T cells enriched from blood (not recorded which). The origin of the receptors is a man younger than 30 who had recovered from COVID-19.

CDR3 in amino acids: CASSERSWTGMNSNQPQHF. The CDR3 coding sequence is TGTGCCAGCAGTGAAAGGTCGTGGACAGGGATGAATAGCAATCAGCCCCAGCATTTT. V and J are TRBV2 and TRBJ1-5, with TRBD1 matching over 8 bases. Trimming at V came to 2 bases and at J to 0 bases, leaving 12 bases not matched to a gene. Germline V gene lookup returns CDR1 SNHLY and CDR2 FYNNEI. The CDR3 extends over 19 amino acids.

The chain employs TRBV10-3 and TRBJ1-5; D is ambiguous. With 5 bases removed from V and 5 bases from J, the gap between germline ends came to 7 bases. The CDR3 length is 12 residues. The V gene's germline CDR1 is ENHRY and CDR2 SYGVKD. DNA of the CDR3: TGTGCCATCAGTCAAAGAGATCAGCCCCAGCATTTT. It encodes CAISQRDQPQHF.

Here the CDR3 DNA reads TGTGCCAGCAGATCTCCGGACACCAGCTATGGCTACACCTTC. This gives the protein CASRSPDTSYGYTF. J is TRBJ1-2 and V is TRBV6-5; possibly TRBD1 for D (5 bases). V shed 6 bases and J shed 4 bases, with 15 bases lying between them. Germline CDR1 MNHEY, CDR2 SVGAGI. The CDR3 runs to 14 residues.

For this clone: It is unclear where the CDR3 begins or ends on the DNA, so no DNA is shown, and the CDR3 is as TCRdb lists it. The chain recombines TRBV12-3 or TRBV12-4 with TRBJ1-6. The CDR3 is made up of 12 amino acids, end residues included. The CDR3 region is CASSSSVRALHF.

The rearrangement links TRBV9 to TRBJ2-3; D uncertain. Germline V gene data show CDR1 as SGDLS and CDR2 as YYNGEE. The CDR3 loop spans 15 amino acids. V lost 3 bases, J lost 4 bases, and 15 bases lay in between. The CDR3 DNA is TGTGCCAGCAGCGGAACAACCTCCAACGCAGATACGCAGTATTTT. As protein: CASSGTTSNADTQYF.

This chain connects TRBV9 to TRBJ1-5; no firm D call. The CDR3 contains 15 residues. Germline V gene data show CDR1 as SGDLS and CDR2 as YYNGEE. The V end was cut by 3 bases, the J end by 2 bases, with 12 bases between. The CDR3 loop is CASSETELGNQPQHF. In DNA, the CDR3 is TGTGCCAGCAGCGAGACCGAACTAGGCAATCAGCCCCAGCATTTT.

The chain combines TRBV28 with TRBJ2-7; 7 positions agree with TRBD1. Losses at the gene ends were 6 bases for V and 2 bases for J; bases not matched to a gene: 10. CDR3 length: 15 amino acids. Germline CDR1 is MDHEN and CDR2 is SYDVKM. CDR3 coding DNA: TGTGCCAGCAGCACCGGGACAGAAAAACCCTACGAGCAGTACTTC. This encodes CASSTGTEKPYEQYF. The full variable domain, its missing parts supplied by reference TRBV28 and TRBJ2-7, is DVKVTQSSRYLVKRTGEKVFLECVQDMDHENMFWYRQDPGLGLRLIYFSYDVKMKEKGDIPEGYSVSREKKERFSLILESASTNQTSMYLCASSTGTEKPYEQYFGPGTRLTVT.

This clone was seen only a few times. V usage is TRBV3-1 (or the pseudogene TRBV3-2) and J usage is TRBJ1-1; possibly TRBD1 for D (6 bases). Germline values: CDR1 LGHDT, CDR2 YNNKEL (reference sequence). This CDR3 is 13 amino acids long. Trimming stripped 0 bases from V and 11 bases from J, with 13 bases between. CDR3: CASSQDLRGPAFF. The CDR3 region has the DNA TGTGCCAGCAGCCAAGATCTCAGGGGCCCGGCTTTCTTT.

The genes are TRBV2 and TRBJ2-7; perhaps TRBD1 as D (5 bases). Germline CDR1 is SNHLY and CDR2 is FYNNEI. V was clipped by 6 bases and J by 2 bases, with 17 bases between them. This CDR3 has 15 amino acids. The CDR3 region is CASRASTDFTYEQYF. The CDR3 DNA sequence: TGTGCCAGCAGAGCCTCGACAGACTTCACCTACGAGCAGTACTTC. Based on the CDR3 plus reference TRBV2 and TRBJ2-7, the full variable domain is EPEVTQTPSHQVTQMGQEVILRCVPISNHLYFYWYRQILGQKVEFLVSFYNNEISEKSEIFDDQFSVERPDGSNFTLKIRSTKLEDSAMYFCASRASTDFTYEQYFGPGTRLTVT.

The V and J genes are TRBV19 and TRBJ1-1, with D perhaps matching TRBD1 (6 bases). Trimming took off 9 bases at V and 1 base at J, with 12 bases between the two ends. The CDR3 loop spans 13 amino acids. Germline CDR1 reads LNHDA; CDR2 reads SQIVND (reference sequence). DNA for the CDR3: TGTGCCAGCTTCGACAGGACGAACACTGAAGCTTTCTTT. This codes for CASFDRTNTEAFF.

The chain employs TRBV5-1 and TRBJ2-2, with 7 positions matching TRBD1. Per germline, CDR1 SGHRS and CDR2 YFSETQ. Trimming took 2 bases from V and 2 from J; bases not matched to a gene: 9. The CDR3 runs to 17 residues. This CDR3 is CASSLKTGTANTGELFF. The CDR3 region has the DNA TGCGCCAGCAGCTTAAAAACCGGGACAGCTAACACCGGGGAGCTGTTTTTT.

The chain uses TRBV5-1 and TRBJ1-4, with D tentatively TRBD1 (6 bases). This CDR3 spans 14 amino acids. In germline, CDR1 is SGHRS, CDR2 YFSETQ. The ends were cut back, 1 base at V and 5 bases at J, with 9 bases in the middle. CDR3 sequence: CASSLWQGNEKLFF. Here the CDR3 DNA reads TGCGCCAGCAGCTTGTGGCAGGGGAATGAAAAACTGTTTTTT.

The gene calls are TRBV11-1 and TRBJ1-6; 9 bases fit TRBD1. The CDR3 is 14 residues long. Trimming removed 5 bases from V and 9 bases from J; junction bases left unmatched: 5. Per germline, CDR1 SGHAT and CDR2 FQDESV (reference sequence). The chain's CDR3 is CASSPGQGSSPLHF. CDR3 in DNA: TGTGCCAGCAGCCCTGGACAGGGGAGTTCACCCCTCCACTTT.

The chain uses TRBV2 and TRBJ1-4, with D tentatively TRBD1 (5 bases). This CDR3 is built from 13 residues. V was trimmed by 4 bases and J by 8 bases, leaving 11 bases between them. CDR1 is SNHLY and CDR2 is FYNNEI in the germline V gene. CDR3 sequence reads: CASSGGGFEKLFF. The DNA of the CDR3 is TGTGCCAGCAGTGGCGGGGGATTCGAAAAACTGTTTTTT.

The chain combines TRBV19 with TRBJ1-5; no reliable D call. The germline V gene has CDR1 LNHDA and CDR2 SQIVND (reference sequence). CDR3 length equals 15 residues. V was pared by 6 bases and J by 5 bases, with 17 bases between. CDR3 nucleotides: TGTGCCAGTAGGTTGGCGACGGGATGGGATCAGCCCCAGCATTTT. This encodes CASRLATGWDQPQHF.

Here the CDR3 reads CASLPLAGTGYGYTF. The DNA of the CDR3 is TGCGCCAGCCTCCCCCTTGCCGGTACGGGGTATGGCTACACCTTC. V is TRBV5-1 and J is TRBJ1-2, with D unresolved. Germline loops: CDR1 SGHRS, CDR2 YFSETQ. V lost 7 bases to trimming and J lost 5 bases, with 21 bases between them. The CDR3 is 15 amino acids.

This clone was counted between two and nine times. CDR3 DNA sequence: TGTGCCAGCAGTGTGCAGGGTAATATCTCGGCCACTGAAGCTTTCTTT. Amino acid sequence: CASSVQGNISATEAFF. This chain links TRBV25-1 with TRBJ1-1, with a possible D match to TRBD1 (5 bases). CDR3 length equals 16 residues. V shed 4 bases and J shed 4 bases, with 19 bases lying between them. The germline V gene has CDR1 MGHDK and CDR2 SYGVNS.

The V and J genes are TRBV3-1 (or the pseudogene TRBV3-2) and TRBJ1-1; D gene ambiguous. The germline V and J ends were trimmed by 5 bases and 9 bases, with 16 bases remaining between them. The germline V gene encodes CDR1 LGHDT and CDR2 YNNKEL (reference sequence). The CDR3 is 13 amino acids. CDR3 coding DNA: TGTGCCAGCAGCGATGAGAGTTATTCACAAGCTTTCTTT. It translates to CASSDESYSQAFF.